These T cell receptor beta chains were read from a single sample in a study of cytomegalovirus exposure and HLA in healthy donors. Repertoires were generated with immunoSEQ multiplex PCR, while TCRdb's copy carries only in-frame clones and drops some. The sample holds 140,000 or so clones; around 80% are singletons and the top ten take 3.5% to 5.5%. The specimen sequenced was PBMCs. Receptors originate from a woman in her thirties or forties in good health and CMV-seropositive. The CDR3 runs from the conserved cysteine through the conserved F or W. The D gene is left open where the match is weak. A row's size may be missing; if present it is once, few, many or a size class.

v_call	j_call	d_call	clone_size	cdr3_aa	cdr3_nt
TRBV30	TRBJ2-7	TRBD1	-	CACSTGPYEQYF	TGTGCCTGTTCGACAGGGCCATACGAGCAGTACTTC
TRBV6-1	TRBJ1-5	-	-	CASSGSKQASNQPQHF	TGTGCCAGCAGTGGTTCCAAACAGGCTAGCAATCAGCCCCAGCATTTT
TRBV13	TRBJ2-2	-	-	CASSGTWVDTGELFF	TGTGCCAGCAGCGGGACTTGGGTCGACACCGGGGAGCTGTTTTTT
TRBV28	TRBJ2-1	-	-	CASIPVAGGRRNEQFF	TGTGCCAGCATCCCTGTGGCCGGGGGGCGCAGGAATGAGCAGTTCTTC
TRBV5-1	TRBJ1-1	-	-	CASSSDGMRAEAFF	TGCGCCAGCAGCTCGGACGGCATGAGGGCTGAAGCTTTCTTT
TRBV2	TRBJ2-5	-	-	CAGQRDLKETQYF	TGTGCCGGACAGCGGGATCTGAAGGAGACCCAGTACTTC
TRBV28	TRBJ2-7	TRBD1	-	CASSSPGTGVVAAYEQYF	TGTGCCAGCAGTTCCCCCGGGACAGGGGTCGTCGCTGCCTACGAGCAGTACTTC
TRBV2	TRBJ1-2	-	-	CASSVRRSGFPSDYGYTF	TGTGCCAGCAGTGTAAGGAGGTCAGGTTTTCCGTCCGACTATGGCTACACCTTC
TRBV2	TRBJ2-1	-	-	CASRGLPNEQFF	TGTGCCAGCAGAGGACTACCCAATGAGCAGTTCTTC
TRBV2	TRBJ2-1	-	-	CASQGFYNEQFF	TGTGCCAGTCAGGGGTTTTACAATGAGCAGTTCTTC
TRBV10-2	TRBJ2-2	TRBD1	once	CASSAAGGTGELFF	TGCGCCAGCAGTGCGGCAGGGGGCACCGGGGAGCTGTTTTTT
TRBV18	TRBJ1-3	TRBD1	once	CASSHRDSASNTIYF	TGTGCCAGCTCACACCGGGACAGCGCCTCTAACACCATATATTTT
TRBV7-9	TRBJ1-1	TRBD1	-	CASRGTGVTEAFF	TGTGCCAGCAGAGGGACAGGGGTCACTGAAGCTTTCTTT
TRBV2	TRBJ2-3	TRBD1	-	CAKQGATDTQYF	TGTGCCAAACAGGGGGCAACAGATACGCAGTATTTT
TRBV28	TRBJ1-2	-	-	CASSLLDGRGSYLTNYGYTF	TGTGCCAGCAGTTTATTGGACGGGAGGGGCAGCTACCTTACAAACTATGGCTACACCTTC
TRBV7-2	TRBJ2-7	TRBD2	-	CASRRGTSGGAEQYF	TGTGCCAGCAGACGCGGGACTAGCGGGGGGGCCGAGCAGTACTTC
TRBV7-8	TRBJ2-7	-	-	CASSLQGMGEQYF	TGTGCCAGCAGCTTACAGGGCATGGGCGAGCAGTACTTC
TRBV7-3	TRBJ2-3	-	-	CASSRDSPTDTQYF	TGTGCCAGCAGCCGGGACTCTCCCACAGATACGCAGTATTTT
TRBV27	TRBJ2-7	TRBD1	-	CASNDRAGEQYF	TGTGCCAGCAATGACAGGGCTGGAGAGCAGTACTTC
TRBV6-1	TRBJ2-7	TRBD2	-	CASNGLAGDYEQYF	TGTGCCAGCAATGGGCTAGCGGGCGACTACGAGCAGTACTTC
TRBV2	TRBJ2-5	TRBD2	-	CASKRGQETQYF	TGTGCCAGCAAGCGGGGGCAAGAGACCCAGTACTTC
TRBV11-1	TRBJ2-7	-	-	CASSFQREQYF	TGTGCCAGCAGCTTTCAACGGGAGCAGTACTTC
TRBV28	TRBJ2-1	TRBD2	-	CASSFPLRGRGKFHEQFF	TGTGCCAGCAGTTTCCCCCTGAGAGGGAGGGGTAAGTTCCATGAGCAGTTCTTC
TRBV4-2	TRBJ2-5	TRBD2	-	CASSQTGGPETQYF	TGTGCCAGCAGCCAGACGGGGGGTCCAGAGACCCAGTACTTC
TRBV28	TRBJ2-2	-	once	CASSPGLRNWGGELFF	TGTGCCAGCAGTCCGGGACTCCGAAACTGGGGCGGGGAGCTGTTTTTT
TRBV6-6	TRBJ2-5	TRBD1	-	CASSGTGGKQETQYF	TGTGCCAGCAGCGGGACAGGAGGGAAACAAGAGACCCAGTACTTC